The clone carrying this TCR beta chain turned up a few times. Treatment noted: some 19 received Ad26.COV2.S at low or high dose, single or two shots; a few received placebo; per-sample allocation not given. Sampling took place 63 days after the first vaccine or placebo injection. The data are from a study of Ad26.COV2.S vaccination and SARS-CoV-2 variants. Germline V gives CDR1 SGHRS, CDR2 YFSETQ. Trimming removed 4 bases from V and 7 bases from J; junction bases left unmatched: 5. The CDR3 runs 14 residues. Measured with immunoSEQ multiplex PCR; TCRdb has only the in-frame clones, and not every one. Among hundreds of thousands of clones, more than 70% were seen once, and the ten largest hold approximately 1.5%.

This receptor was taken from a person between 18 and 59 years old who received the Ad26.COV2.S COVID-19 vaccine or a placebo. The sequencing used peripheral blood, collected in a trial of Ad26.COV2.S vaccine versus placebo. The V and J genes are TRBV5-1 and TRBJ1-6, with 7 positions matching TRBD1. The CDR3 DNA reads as TGCGCCAGCAGCACCGGGACAGAAAATTCACCCCTCCACTTT. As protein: CASSTGTENSPLHF.